This T cell receptor beta chain came from a study of a mutant IDH1 vaccine in newly diagnosed glioma. Deletions cut 1 base from V and 1 base from J, with 2 bases between. The CDR3 is made up of 12 amino acids. From germline, CDR1 is SGHVS and CDR2 FQNEAQ. As to this clone: Its antigen is not known.

As for time point: week 5, during vaccination. The study gave 300 ug of mutant IDH1 20-mer peptide per vaccine dose, with topical imiquimod. TCRdb's table, derived via immunoSEQ multiplex PCR, lists solely in-frame clones and lacks some. The sample records around 58,000 clones, approximately 80% being singletons. The V and J genes are TRBV7-8 and TRBJ2-7; D ambiguous. The input for sequencing was PBMCs, taken from a glioma patient whose treatment included an IDH1 peptide vaccine. The sequence derives from a man aged 30-40 years with glioma. In nucleotides, the CDR3 is TGTGCCAGCAGCTTAGGATCCTACGAGCAGTACTTC. It encodes CASSLGSYEQYF. The variable domain in full, with the rest retrieved from reference TRBV7-8 and TRBJ2-7, is GAGVSQSPRYKVAKRGQDVALRCDPISGHVSLFWYQQALGQGPEFLTYFQNEAQLDKSGLPSDRFFAERPEGSVSTLKIQRTQQEDSAVYLCASSLGSYEQYFGPGTRLTVT.